This TCR beta chain is from a study of T-cell reconstitution after alpha-beta-depleted transplantation in children. General study results and limits: Reportedly, roughly two months post-transplant, alpha-beta T cells arose from several hundred expanded graft clones.

This clonotype was counted between two and nine times. Its matching antigen is unknown. This CDR3 region has 16 residues. With V trimmed by 6 bases and J by 0 bases, 7 bases remained unmatched. Germline V gives CDR1 MDHEN, CDR2 SYDVKM. Unique molecular identifiers were used to barcode this TCRbeta library. Using its own MiXCR run on the PCR reads, TCRdb lists one record per CDR3 protein. This table has approximately 270,000 distinct CDR3 sequences, 24% appearing once. The chain has TRBV28 and TRBJ2-2; 7 nucleotides line up with TRBD1. This specimen consisted of PBMCs, mostly from graft donor cells, obtained 360 days after TCRalphabeta/CD19-depleted stem cell transplant. The sequence was obtained from a female patient between 2 and 15 years old who had a stem cell transplant for congenital amegakaryocytic thrombocytopenia, so the T cells may come from the graft donor. DNA of the CDR3: TGTGCCAGCAGCCCTCCGACAGGGTCGAACACCGGGGAGCTGTTTTTT. It is translated as CASSPPTGSNTGELFF.